This T cell receptor beta chain is drawn from a study of blood T cells in healthy people across ages. Looking at the study overall: Template-switching capture recovered about one barcoded beta molecule per two T cells. Whole-study findings and limits: Since the PBMCs were unsorted, naive and antigen-experienced cells could not be conclusively compared.

Primers used in a second PCR of roughly 7 to 12 cycles were a sample-barcoded 5' primer and a J-beta primer mix. Every cDNA molecule bore a tag from a template-switch adaptor containing 12 random nucleotides. MiXCR, run by TCRdb on the 5' RACE reads, gives a single entry per CDR3 protein. The sample records fewer than 2,000,000 distinct CDR3 sequences, about two fifths being singletons. This clonotype showed up just a few times. Its antigen is unknown. Looked up from germline, CDR1 is SGHKS and CDR2 is YYEKEE (reference sequence). The CDR3 extends over 15 amino acids. V lost 2 bases, J lost 1 base, and 4 bases stayed unmatched.

The chain carries TRBV5-5 and TRBJ2-7, with 9 bases identical to TRBD1. Sequenced material: blood. The receptor was derived from a human donor in good health. The CDR3 spells CASSLRTGVSYEQYF. CDR3 sequence (DNA): TGTGCCAGCAGCTTAAGGACAGGGGTGTCCTACGAGCAGTACTTC.